This T cell receptor (beta chain) was recorded in a study of neurological immune-mediated disorders. This clonotype is classed as medium-sized. Its antigen remains unidentified. Study findings and constraints: With the multiple sclerosis repertoire cluster, neither clinical nor MRI features showed any association. HTLV-1-associated myelopathy ranked highest for TCR clonal expansion and multiple sclerosis lowest, beneath healthy controls.

The cDNA was generated through 5'RACE incorporating 10-nucleotide random UMIs. A single record per CDR3 protein comes from TCRdb applying MiXCR to the 5' RACE reads. The data show over 35,000 distinct CDR3 sequences, about 2.5% seen once. This clonotype originated in a man aged 50 to 59 with multiple sclerosis. Material for sequencing was PBMCs.

The DNA for the CDR3 is TGTGCCAGCAGTTTTGACAGGGGGCCGATGAGGACTGAAGCTTTCTTT. This translates into CASSFDRGPMRTEAFF. The chain joins TRBV28 to TRBJ1-1; 10 nucleotides align to TRBD1. CDR3 length equals 16 residues. The V gene end was trimmed by 3 bases and the J gene end by 5 bases; junction bases not matched to a gene: 9. Per the germline V gene, CDR1 is MDHEN and CDR2 is SYDVKM.